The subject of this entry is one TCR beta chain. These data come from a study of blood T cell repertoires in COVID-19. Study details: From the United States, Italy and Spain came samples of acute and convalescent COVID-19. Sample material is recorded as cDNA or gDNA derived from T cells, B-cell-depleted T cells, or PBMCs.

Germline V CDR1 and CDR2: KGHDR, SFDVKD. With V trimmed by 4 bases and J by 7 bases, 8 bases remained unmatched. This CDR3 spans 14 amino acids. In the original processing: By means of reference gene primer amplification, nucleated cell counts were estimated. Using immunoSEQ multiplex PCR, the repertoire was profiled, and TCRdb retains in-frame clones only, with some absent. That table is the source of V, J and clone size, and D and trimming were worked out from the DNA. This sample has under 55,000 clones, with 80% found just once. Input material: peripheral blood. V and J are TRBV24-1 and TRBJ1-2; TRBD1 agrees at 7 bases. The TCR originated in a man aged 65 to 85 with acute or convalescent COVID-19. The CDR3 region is CATSDLGQAGGYTF. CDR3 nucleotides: TGTGCCACCAGTGACCTCGGACAGGCGGGTGGCTACACCTTC.